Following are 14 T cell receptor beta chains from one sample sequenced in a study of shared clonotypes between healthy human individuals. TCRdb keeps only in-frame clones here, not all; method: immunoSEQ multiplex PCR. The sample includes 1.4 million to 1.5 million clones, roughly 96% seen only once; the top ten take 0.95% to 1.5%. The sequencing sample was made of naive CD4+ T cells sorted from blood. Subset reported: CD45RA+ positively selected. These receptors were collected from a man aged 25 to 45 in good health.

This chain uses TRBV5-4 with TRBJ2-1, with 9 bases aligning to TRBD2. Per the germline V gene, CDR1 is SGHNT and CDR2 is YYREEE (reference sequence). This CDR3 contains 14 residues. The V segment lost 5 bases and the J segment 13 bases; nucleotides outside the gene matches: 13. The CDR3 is CASRLAGGPQNQFF. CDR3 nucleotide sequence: TGTGCCAGCAGACTCGCGGGAGGGCCCCAGAACCAGTTCTTC.

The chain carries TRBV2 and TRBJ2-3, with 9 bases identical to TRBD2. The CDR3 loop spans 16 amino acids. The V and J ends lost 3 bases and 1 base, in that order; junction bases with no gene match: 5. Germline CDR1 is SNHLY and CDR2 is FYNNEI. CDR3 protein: CASSDGGGRGTDTQYF. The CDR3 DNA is TGTGCCAGCAGTGATGGGGGCGGGAGGGGCACAGATACGCAGTATTTT.

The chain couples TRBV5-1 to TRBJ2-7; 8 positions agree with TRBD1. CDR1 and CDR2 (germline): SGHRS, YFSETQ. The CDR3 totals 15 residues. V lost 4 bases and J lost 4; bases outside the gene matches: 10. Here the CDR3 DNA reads TGCGCCAGCAGCCCCTTTCAGGGGGCCCGGTACGAGCAGTACTTC. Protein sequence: CASSPFQGARYEQYF.

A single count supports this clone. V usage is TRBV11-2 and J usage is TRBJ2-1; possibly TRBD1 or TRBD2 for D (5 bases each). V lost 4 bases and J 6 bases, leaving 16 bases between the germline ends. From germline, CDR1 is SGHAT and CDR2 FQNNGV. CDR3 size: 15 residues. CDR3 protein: CASSSLRDLTNEQFF. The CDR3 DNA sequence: TGTGCCAGCAGCTCGCTGAGGGACCTAACCAATGAGCAGTTCTTC.

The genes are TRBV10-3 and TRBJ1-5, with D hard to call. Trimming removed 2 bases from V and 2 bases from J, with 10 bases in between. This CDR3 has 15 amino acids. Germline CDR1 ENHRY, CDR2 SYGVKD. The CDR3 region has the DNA TGTGCCATCAGTGAGGGGTGGGGAGGCAATCAGCCCCAGCATTTT. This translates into CAISEGWGGNQPQHF.

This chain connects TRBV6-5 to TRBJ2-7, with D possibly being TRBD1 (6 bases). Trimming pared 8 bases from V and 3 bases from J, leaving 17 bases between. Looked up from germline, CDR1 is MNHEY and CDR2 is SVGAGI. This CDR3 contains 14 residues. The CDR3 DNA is TGTGCCAGCCTTGGCAGGGGTAAGGGCTACGAGCAGTACTTC. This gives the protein CASLGRGKGYEQYF.

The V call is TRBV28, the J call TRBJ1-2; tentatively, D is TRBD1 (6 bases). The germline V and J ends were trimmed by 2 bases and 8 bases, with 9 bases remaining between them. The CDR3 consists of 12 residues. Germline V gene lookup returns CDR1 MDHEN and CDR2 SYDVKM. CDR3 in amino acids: CASSLKGDGYTF. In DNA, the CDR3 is TGTGCCAGCAGTTTAAAGGGGGACGGCTACACCTTC.

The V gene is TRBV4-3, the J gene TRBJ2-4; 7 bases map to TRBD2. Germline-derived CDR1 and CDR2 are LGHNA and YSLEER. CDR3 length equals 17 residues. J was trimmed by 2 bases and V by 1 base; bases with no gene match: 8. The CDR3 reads CASSQAKAGWTKNIQYF. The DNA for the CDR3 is TGCGCCAGCAGCCAAGCAAAAGCGGGATGGACCAAAAACATTCAGTACTTC.

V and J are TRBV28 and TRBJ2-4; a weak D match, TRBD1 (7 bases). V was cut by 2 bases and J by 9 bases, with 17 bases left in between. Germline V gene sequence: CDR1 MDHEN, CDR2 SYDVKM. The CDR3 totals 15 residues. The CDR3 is CASSLGGGIVPIQYF. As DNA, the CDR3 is TGTGCCAGCAGTTTAGGAGGGGGCATTGTTCCCATTCAGTACTTC.

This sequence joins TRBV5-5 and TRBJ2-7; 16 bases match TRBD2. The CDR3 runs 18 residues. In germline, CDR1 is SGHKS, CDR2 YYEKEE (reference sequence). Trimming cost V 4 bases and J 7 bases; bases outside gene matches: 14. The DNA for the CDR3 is TGTGCCAGCAGCGGTATACCGGGACTAGCGGGAGGGCCAGGAGAGCAGTACTTC. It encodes CASSGIPGLAGGPGEQYF.

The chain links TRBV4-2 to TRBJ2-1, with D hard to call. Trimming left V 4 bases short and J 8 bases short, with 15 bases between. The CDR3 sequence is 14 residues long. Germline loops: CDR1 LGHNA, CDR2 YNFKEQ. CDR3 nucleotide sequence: TGTGCCAGCAGCCGGGTGGTGCTAGTCGATGAGCAGTTCTTC. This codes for CASSRVVLVDEQFF.

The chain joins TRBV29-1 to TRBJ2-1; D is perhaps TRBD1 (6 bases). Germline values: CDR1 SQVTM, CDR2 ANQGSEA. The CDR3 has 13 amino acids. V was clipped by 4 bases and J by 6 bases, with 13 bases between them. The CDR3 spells CSVGQGRFNEQFF. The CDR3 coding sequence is TGCAGCGTTGGTCAGGGGAGATTCAATGAGCAGTTCTTC.

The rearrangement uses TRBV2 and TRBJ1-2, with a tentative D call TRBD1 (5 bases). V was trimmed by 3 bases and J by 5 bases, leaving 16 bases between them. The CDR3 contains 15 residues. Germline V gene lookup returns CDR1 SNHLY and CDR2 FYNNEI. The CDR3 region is CASSERQGGRYGYTF. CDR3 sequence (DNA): TGTGCCAGCAGTGAGCGGCAGGGCGGTCGGTATGGCTACACCTTC.

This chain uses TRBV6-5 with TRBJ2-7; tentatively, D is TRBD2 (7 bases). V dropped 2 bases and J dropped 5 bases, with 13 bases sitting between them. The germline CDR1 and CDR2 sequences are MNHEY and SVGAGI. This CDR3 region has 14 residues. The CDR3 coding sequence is TGTGCCAGCAGTTACAGGGGGGGTTCCAACGAGCAGTACTTC. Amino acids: CASSYRGGSNEQYF.